A single sample gave rise to the 8 T cell receptor beta chains below, sequenced in a study of PD-1 blockade in classical Hodgkin lymphoma. Method: immunoSEQ multiplex PCR; TCRdb's copy keeps in-frame clones and lacks some. The table includes around 65,000 clones, approximately 88% detected once. Patients all relapsed after autologous stem cell transplantation, and there was variation in brentuximab vedotin exposure. The material was peripheral blood mononuclear cells (PBMCs), obtained at baseline. These receptors came from a human donor with classical Hodgkin lymphoma.

This clone was seen once. The chain is built from TRBV19 and TRBJ2-5, with TRBD2 matching 11 bases. Germline V gives CDR1 LNHDA, CDR2 SQIVND (reference sequence). With 9 bases clipped from V and 1 base from J, the junction kept 10 bases outside the gene matches. The CDR3 spans 16 residues. The CDR3 DNA follows: TGTGCCAGCACGAGAAGTCTAGCGGGGGGCCAAGAGACCCAGTACTTC. Residues: CASTRSLAGGQETQYF.

This rearrangement joins TRBV9 to TRBJ1-1, with D uncertain. CDR1 is SGDLS, CDR2 YYNGEE, per germline. Trimming took 1 base from V and 1 from J, leaving 11 bases between them. The CDR3 covers 15 residues. The CDR3 DNA sequence: TGTGCCAGCAGCGTACGCGGGGTGGAGAACACTGAAGCTTTCTTT. It translates to CASSVRGVENTEAFF.

V gene TRBV9 combines with J gene TRBJ2-7; D call uncertain. CDR1 is SGDLS and CDR2 is YYNGEE in the germline V gene. This CDR3 is built from 16 residues. V shed 0 bases and J shed 0 bases, with 13 bases lying between them. The CDR3 region is CASSVGLVGPSYEQYF. The CDR3 region has the DNA TGTGCCAGCAGCGTAGGATTGGTAGGGCCCTCCTACGAGCAGTACTTC. Using reference TRBV9 and TRBJ2-7 for the parts outside the CDR3, the full variable domain is DSGVTQTPKHLITATGQRVTLRCSPRSGDLSVYWYQQSLDQGLQFLIQYYNGEERAKGNILERFSAQQFPDLHSELNLSSLELGDSALYFCASSVGLVGPSYEQYFGPGTRLTVT.

The chain uses TRBV7-9 and TRBJ2-3; TRBD1 aligns across 8 bases. The CDR3 is 17 amino acids. V trimming: 0 bases; J trimming: 2 bases; junction bases outside the gene matches: 7. Germline V gene lookup returns CDR1 SEHNR and CDR2 FQNEAQ (reference sequence). CDR3 in amino acids: CASSLARGQGYTDTQYF. In DNA, the CDR3 is TGTGCCAGCAGCTTAGCAAGAGGACAGGGTTACACAGATACGCAGTATTTT.

The chain combines TRBV21-1 with TRBJ1-1. TRBV21-1 is a recognized pseudogene. The CDR3 runs to 17 residues. CDR3 coding DNA: TGTGCCAGCAGCCGTGCGGGGGGGGAGCGAGCGAACACTGAAGCTTTCTTT. Protein product: CASSRAGGERANTEAFF.

This chain joins TRBV11-3 and TRBJ2-3; TRBD2 matches 14 bases. V lost 3 bases and J lost 6; bases outside the gene matches: 5. CDR3 size: 16 residues. The germline gives CDR1 SGHNT, CDR2 YENEEA. CDR3 loop: CASSFATSGGEDTQYF. The CDR3 DNA reads as TGTGCCAGCAGCTTCGCGACTAGCGGGGGGGAGGATACGCAGTATTTT.

As for this clone: At one end, the junction sequence differs from germline, possibly due to a read error. This sequence joins TRBV7-2 and TRBJ1-6; 7 bases map to TRBD1. The CDR3 contains 15 residues. Germline V gene data show CDR1 as SGHTA and CDR2 as FQGNSA. CDR3 DNA: TGTGCCAGCAGCTTAGTCTTAGGGGGACAGTTCCATTTGTACTTT. This encodes CASSLVLGGQFHLYF.

This chain links TRBV5-1 with TRBJ2-7; 10 positions agree with TRBD1. The CDR3 spans 14 residues. The trim removed 4 bases at V and 5 bases at J, leaving 6 bases unmatched. Germline V gives CDR1 SGHRS, CDR2 YFSETQ. CDR3 in DNA: TGCGCCAGCAGCACCGGGACAGGGGTGGACGAGCAGTACTTC. Amino acids: CASSTGTGVDEQYF.